Listed here are 13 T cell receptor beta chains from one sample, sequenced in a study of blood T cell repertoires in COVID-19. The data were produced by immunoSEQ multiplex PCR, yet TCRdb's version contains in-frame clones alone and is incomplete. The sample carries about 280,000 clones, around 90% recorded once. Sequenced sample: PBMCs or T cells enriched from blood (not recorded which). All receptors come from a man in his forties who had been exposed to COVID-19.

This clone came up once. This chain uses TRBV24-1 with TRBJ2-4; D is ambiguous. Trimming stripped 4 bases from V and 8 bases from J, with 14 bases between. This CDR3 has 14 amino acids. CDR1 and CDR2 (germline): KGHDR, SFDVKD. The CDR3 nucleotides read TGTGCCACCAGTGACCCAGGATCAAATGACATTCAGTACTTC. Its translation is CATSDPGSNDIQYF.

The rearrangement uses TRBV29-1 and TRBJ1-2; unclear D gene. V was pared by 0 bases and J by 5 bases, with 7 bases between. The CDR3 consists of 12 residues. CDR1 and CDR2 from the germline V gene are SQVTM and ANQGSEA. The CDR3 bases are TGCAGCGTTGAAGACAAGCTTTATGGCTACACCTTC. This sequence encodes CSVEDKLYGYTF.

The chain is built from TRBV19 and TRBJ1-4; the D is unclear. V lost 9 bases and J lost 0, with 20 bases in between. This CDR3 comprises 17 residues. Germline V CDR1 and CDR2: LNHDA, SQIVND (reference sequence). CDR3 nucleotides: TGTGCCAGCACTCCGGAAGCGGAACGGGCAACTAATGAAAAACTGTTTTTT. It specifies CASTPEAERATNEKLFF.

The genes are TRBV4-1 and TRBJ2-5; D is uncertain. The CDR3 loop spans 14 amino acids. CDR1 and CDR2 from the germline V gene are MGHRA and YSYEKL. Trimming removed 1 base at V and 3 bases at J, with 9 bases between. CDR3 protein: CASSQVYHEETQYF. CDR3 DNA: TGCGCCAGCAGCCAAGTCTACCACGAAGAGACCCAGTACTTC.

The rearrangement uses TRBV14 and TRBJ1-3, with D unresolved. The ends were cut back, 1 base at V and 2 bases at J, with 6 bases in the middle. Per germline, CDR1 SGHDN and CDR2 FVKESK. CDR3 length: 14 residues. CDR3 in DNA: TGTGCCAGCAGCCAAGCTCCCCCTGGAAACACCATATATTTT. It specifies CASSQAPPGNTIYF.

The chain combines TRBV11-2 with TRBJ2-2, with 9 bases lining up with TRBD1. V lost 6 bases and J lost 4; bases outside the gene matches: 15. Germline CDR1 reads SGHAT; CDR2 reads FQNNGV. The CDR3 loop spans 18 amino acids. CDR3 amino acids: CASRRGNRGPLSTGELFF. The CDR3 nucleotides are TGTGCCAGCAGACGTGGGAACAGGGGGCCCCTGAGCACCGGGGAGCTGTTTTTT.

The chain is built from TRBV27 and TRBJ1-1, with TRBD1 identical over 10 bases. CDR3 length: 16 residues. Germline V gene lookup returns CDR1 MNHEY and CDR2 SMNVEV (reference sequence). V gave up 3 bases and J gave up 5 bases; unmatched junction bases: 9. The CDR3 spells CASSFKTGGLGTEAFF. CDR3 DNA sequence: TGTGCCAGCAGTTTTAAGACAGGGGGCCTGGGGACTGAAGCTTTCTTT.

The CDR3 is CASSPRDSLFEQYF. CDR3 bases: TGTGCCAGCAGCCCTCGGGACAGTCTCTTCGAGCAGTACTTC. V and J are TRBV7-9 and TRBJ2-7; 7 bases are shared with TRBD1. The V gene end was trimmed by 5 bases and the J gene end by 6 bases; junction bases not matched to a gene: 10. In germline, CDR1 is SEHNR, CDR2 FQNEAQ (reference sequence). The CDR3 is 14 amino acids.

This rearrangement joins TRBV2 to TRBJ1-1; the D is unclear. This CDR3 is 11 amino acids long. V was pared by 6 bases and J by 8 bases, with 10 bases between. Per germline, CDR1 SNHLY and CDR2 FYNNEI. CDR3 loop: CASSNRVEAFF. The CDR3 DNA sequence: TGTGCCAGCAGCAATAGAGTCGAAGCTTTCTTT.

The V call is TRBV18, the J call TRBJ1-6; D gene uncertain. Germline CDR1 KGHSH, CDR2 LQKENI. This CDR3 has 14 amino acids. Trimming removed 2 bases from V and 7 bases from J, with 9 bases in between. This CDR3 is CASSPTEGNSPLHF. CDR3 DNA: TGTGCCAGCTCACCAACAGAAGGCAATTCACCCCTCCACTTT.

J is TRBJ2-2 and V is TRBV3-1 (or the pseudogene TRBV3-2); 7 bases are a match to TRBD1. Germline V CDR1 and CDR2: LGHDT, YNNKEL (reference sequence). The CDR3 covers 16 residues. V shed 1 base and J 1 base; nucleotides not matched to a gene: 3. The CDR3 DNA sequence: TGTGCCAGCAGCCAAGGGCACAGGGGGAACACCGGGGAGCTGTTTTTT. This encodes CASSQGHRGNTGELFF.

This chain joins TRBV9 and TRBJ2-2; a possible D gene is TRBD1 (5 bases). The CDR3 loop spans 16 amino acids. Trimming took 0 bases from V and 6 from J, leaving 15 bases between them. Germline V gene lookup returns CDR1 SGDLS and CDR2 YYNGEE. As DNA, the CDR3 is TGTGCCAGCAGCGTAGGACCAGGGCCGGAAGCCGGGGAGCTGTTTTTT. Translation gives CASSVGPGPEAGELFF. The full variable domain, completed using reference TRBV9 and TRBJ2-2, is DSGVTQTPKHLITATGQRVTLRCSPRSGDLSVYWYQQSLDQGLQFLIQYYNGEERAKGNILERFSAQQFPDLHSELNLSSLELGDSALYFCASSVGPGPEAGELFFGEGSRLTVL.

This rearrangement joins TRBV2 to TRBJ2-2; weak D call: TRBD2 (6 bases). V was clipped by 5 bases and J by 4 bases, with 11 bases between them. The CDR3 consists of 14 residues. Germline V gives CDR1 SNHLY, CDR2 FYNNEI. The CDR3 reads CASSWIGGTGELFF. CDR3 sequence (DNA): TGTGCCAGCAGTTGGATCGGGGGCACCGGGGAGCTGTTTTTT.